This paragraph covers one T cell receptor beta chain sequence. From the 5' RACE reads, TCRdb called clonotypes with MiXCR, one entry per CDR3 protein. The table lists a few hundred thousand distinct CDR3 sequences, 6.8% of them singletons. The data were obtained in a study of T cells after yellow fever vaccination. This sequence was found in a man younger than 35 who received the YFV17D yellow fever vaccine. The sample consisted of PBMCs, taken 45 days after the first yellow fever vaccination.

The CDR3 here is CASSLTQTGTSGYNEQFF. For the CDR3, the DNA is TGTGCCAGCAGTCTCACCCAAACCGGGACTAGCGGTTACAATGAGCAGTTCTTC. The chain recombines TRBV6-2 or TRBV6-3 with TRBJ2-1; 11 bases map to TRBD2. The CDR3 runs to 18 residues. V was clipped by 5 bases and J by 4 bases; unmatched bases: 13. From germline, CDR1 is MNHEY and CDR2 SVGEGT.